This T cell receptor beta chain was captured by sequencing in a study of blood T cell repertoires in COVID-19. In the authors' workflow: Nucleated cell number was recorded as an estimate derived from reference gene primer amplification. Only in-frame clones appear in the TCRdb table, and some are missing; sequencing was by immunoSEQ multiplex PCR. The D gene and trimming were derived from the DNA, and the V and J assignments and clone size from that table. In the table there are 60,000 to 80,000 clones, approximately 84% of which are singletons. Recruited during active infection, patients (from Seattle) were subsequently followed longitudinally. Trimming stripped 3 bases from V and 11 bases from J, with 9 bases between. Germline-derived CDR1 and CDR2 are LNHDA and SQIVND (reference sequence). The CDR3 length is 11 residues.

The chain recombines TRBV19 with TRBJ2-3; D unresolved. Sequencing used peripheral blood. This clonotype was sampled from a man between 50 and 59 years old with COVID-19, enrolled during active disease. CDR3 in DNA: TGTGCCAGTAGTATCGAAAGACTGCAGTATTTT. It translates to CASSIERLQYF.